This T cell receptor beta chain was captured in a study of blood T cell repertoires in COVID-19 (dated by TCRdb to 2020 to 2021). Broadly, across the study: Samples covering the acute and convalescent phases of COVID-19 were provided by collaborators in the United States, Italy and Spain. The material from the prospective study consisted of cDNA or gDNA derived from T cells, B-cell-depleted T cells, or PBMCs. Subjects who had been exposed to COVID-19, were actively infected with it, or had recovered from it provided the deeply sampled blood TCRbeta repertoires that made up the dataset. A freely available public database, intended as a resource for researchers studying the immune response to SARS-CoV-2, is where the repertoires were released. The samples were drawn from two sources: the first 160 participants of the ongoing ImmuneRACE study, and fewer than 1,500 subjects contributed by 6 global collaborators. Nearly every sample came with metadata listing a de-identified subject ID, COVID-19 status, age in years and sex. HLA class I and class II types, where available, came from metadata supplied by the sample provider rather than from assay-based typing.

Collaborating institutions collected whole blood in K2EDTA tubes following their own protocols. For TCRbeta analysis, collaborator samples were shipped as frozen whole blood, as isolated PBMCs, or as DNA extracted from either sample type. The immunoSEQ Assay, a bias-controlled multiplex PCR, was used to amplify TCRbeta CDR3 regions from genomic DNA. The paper's processing steps were these. The number of nucleated cells in each sample was estimated from the amplification of reference gene primers within the assay. To quantify the absolute abundance of each unique TCRbeta CDR3 rearrangement, sequence reads were collapsed and filtered. For each sample, productive Simpson clonality was calculated as the square root of Simpson's diversity index over productive rearrangements. Imported from immuneACCESS, the table was reduced by TCRdb to in-frame sequences with V and J called. These copies leave out some clones; in studies compared against another copy, an unresolved V gene accounts for under half, and the cause of the remainder is not known. V and J calls and clone size are those listed in that table; D and trimming were worked out from the DNA. This sample is represented by approximately 200,000 clones; 75% to 90% of them were singletons. The ten largest clonotypes hold about 10% of the sample.

General conclusions and limits of the study: The amount of clinical and demographic metadata varied by source and participant and was provided uncurated.

Via the germline V gene (reference sequence), CDR1 is SEHNR and CDR2 FQNEAQ. After removal of 8 bases from V and 3 bases from J, the junction retains 1 base not matched to a gene. The CDR3 sequence holds 13 residues, the cysteine and phenylalanine included. The DNA shown is the 39-base CDR3, in frame from base 1. Comments on this clone: This clone's antigen is unknown. Qualities for individual bases were not recorded, and no much larger clone is one base off.

The specimen was peripheral blood. The receptor's source is a human donor with active or convalescent COVID-19. The donor label of this sample is uncertain. The chain is assembled from TRBV7-9 and TRBJ1-4, with 9 central nucleotides matching TRBD1. The DNA is TGTGCCAGCGGGACAGGGCCTAATGAAAAACTGTTTTTT. Its protein reads: CASGTGPNEKLFF.